One sample yielded the 21 T cell receptor beta chains listed below, sequenced in a study of shared clonotypes between healthy human individuals. Assay used: immunoSEQ multiplex PCR; TCRdb lists only in-frame clones, some missing. The data show nearly 1 million clones, with 60% to 85% seen just once and about 1.5% held by the top ten. Sequences were obtained from memory CD4+ T cells sorted from blood. Noted subset: CD45RA-negative fraction. These receptors were collected from a man between 18 and 29 years old in good health.

CDR3 DNA: TGTGCCAGCAGCCCAAGGCTGGTTCAAGGGTTAAATTCACCCCTCCACTTT. It specifies CASSPRLVQGLNSPLHF. J is TRBJ1-6 and V is TRBV7-9; D not resolved. Germline CDR1 is SEHNR and CDR2 is FQNEAQ (reference sequence). The CDR3 runs to 17 residues. V was trimmed by 5 bases and J by 7 bases, leaving 21 bases between them.

This rearrangement joins TRBV11-2 to TRBJ2-1, with 9 bases aligning to TRBD2. The trim removed 8 bases at V and 7 bases at J, leaving 18 bases unmatched. Germline assignment: CDR1 SGHAT and CDR2 FQNNGV. The CDR3 extends over 17 amino acids. CDR3 DNA sequence: TGTGCCAGCGTCAAGACGGCTAGCGGGAAAGTGGTAAATGAGCAGTTCTTC. This encodes CASVKTASGKVVNEQFF.

J is TRBJ2-5 and V is TRBV7-2; TRBD2 matches 7 bases. The CDR3 contains 15 residues. V gave up 4 bases and J gave up 1 base; unmatched junction bases: 6. Germline-derived CDR1 and CDR2 are SGHTA and FQGNSA. The chain's CDR3 is CASSSSSGLQETQYF. For the CDR3, the DNA is TGTGCCAGCAGCTCATCTAGCGGACTCCAAGAGACCCAGTACTTC.

The rearrangement links TRBV6-1 to TRBJ2-1; 8 bases are a match to TRBD1. Germline values: CDR1 MNHNS, CDR2 SASEGT. J gave up 3 bases and V 7 bases, and 8 bases lay outside the gene matches. CDR3 length: 15 residues. The CDR3 DNA reads as TGTGCCAGCACCCCGGAGACAGGGGTCTACAATGAGCAGTTCTTC. Encoded protein: CASTPETGVYNEQFF.

The V and J genes are TRBV2 and TRBJ2-7; tentatively, D is TRBD2 (6 bases). The germline CDR1 and CDR2 sequences are SNHLY and FYNNEI. Trimming shortened V by 6 bases and J by 5 bases, and 14 bases separated the two germline ends. The CDR3 covers 13 residues. The CDR3 coding sequence is TGTGCCAGCAGCCAGGGACTTTCCCACGAGCAGTACTTC. It is translated as CASSQGLSHEQYF. The complete variable domain, with remaining parts taken from reference TRBV2 and TRBJ2-7, reads EPEVTQTPSHQVTQMGQEVILRCVPISNHLYFYWYRQILGQKVEFLVSFYNNEISEKSEIFDDQFSVERPDGSNFTLKIRSTKLEDSAMYFCASSQGLSHEQYFGPGTRLTVT.

V usage is TRBV5-4 and J usage is TRBJ2-3, with D perhaps TRBD2 (5 bases). The CDR3 consists of 15 residues. Germline V lookup: CDR1 SGHNT, CDR2 YYREEE (reference sequence). The V and J ends lost 4 bases and 0 bases respectively, with 12 bases between them. The CDR3 loop is CASSPGGASTDTQYF. Here the CDR3 DNA reads TGTGCCAGCAGCCCCGGAGGAGCTAGCACAGATACGCAGTATTTT.

The chain couples TRBV9 to TRBJ2-5; D is perhaps TRBD1 (5 bases). This CDR3 has 14 amino acids. The V and J ends lost 3 bases and 4 bases respectively, with 13 bases between them. CDR1 is SGDLS and CDR2 is YYNGEE in the germline V gene. The CDR3 here is CASSAGQGRETQYF. CDR3 nucleotide sequence: TGTGCCAGCAGCGCGGGTCAGGGCCGAGAGACCCAGTACTTC.

The V call is TRBV28, the J call TRBJ2-5; the D is unclear. The CDR3 is 14 amino acids. The germline gives CDR1 MDHEN, CDR2 SYDVKM. The V end was cut by 3 bases, the J end by 0 bases, with 8 bases between. CDR3 region: CASSFDTDQETQYF. The CDR3 DNA reads as TGTGCCAGCAGTTTTGACACGGACCAAGAGACCCAGTACTTC.

The chain recombines TRBV5-5 with TRBJ2-7; D could derive from TRBD1 or TRBD2 (5 bases each). Trimming took off 5 bases at V and 1 base at J, with 25 bases between the two ends. The V gene's germline CDR1 is SGHKS and CDR2 YYEKEE (reference sequence). The CDR3 extends over 18 amino acids. CDR3 coding DNA: TGTGCCAGCAGGTTGAGAGTTGACTGGGACCGCTCGTCCTACGAGCAGTACTTC. It specifies CASRLRVDWDRSSYEQYF.

The chain links TRBV28 to TRBJ1-1; 10 nucleotides line up with TRBD1. This CDR3 has 17 residues. Germline V CDR1 and CDR2: MDHEN, SYDVKM. The V gene end was trimmed by 4 bases and the J gene end by 0 bases; junction bases not matched to a gene: 8. The CDR3 DNA sequence: TGTGCCAGCAGTTACTACCGGGGACAGGGGATGAACACTGAAGCTTTCTTT. It is translated as CASSYYRGQGMNTEAFF.

The rearrangement uses TRBV4-2 and TRBJ1-2; D unresolved. This CDR3 spans 12 amino acids. Trimming removed 1 base from V and 5 bases from J, with 5 bases in between. Germline V CDR1 and CDR2: LGHNA, YNFKEQ. The CDR3: CASSQGPYGYTF. CDR3 DNA sequence: TGTGCCAGCAGCCAAGGACCGTATGGCTACACCTTC.

V usage is TRBV28 and J usage is TRBJ1-4; a possible D gene is TRBD1 (6 bases). V shed 6 bases and J shed 0 bases, with 14 bases lying between them. This CDR3 region has 16 residues. Germline V gene lookup returns CDR1 MDHEN and CDR2 SYDVKM. CDR3 nucleotide sequence: TGTGCCAGCAGCACGGGACAACGCGCAACTAATGAAAAACTGTTTTTT. The encoded protein is CASSTGQRATNEKLFF.

The chain joins TRBV18 to TRBJ2-7; 10 nucleotides align to TRBD1. Germline lookup yields CDR1 KGHSH and CDR2 LQKENI. There are 14 residues in the CDR3. The junction had 6 bases not matched to a gene; V was cut back by 4 bases and J by 6 bases. CDR3 sequence: CASSLPGQGSEQYF. CDR3 DNA sequence: TGTGCCAGCTCACTCCCGGGACAGGGGTCCGAGCAGTACTTC.

The J gene is TRBJ2-7, the V gene TRBV27; possible D gene TRBD1, 6 bases. Germline V gives CDR1 MNHEY, CDR2 SMNVEV (reference sequence). This CDR3 comprises 14 residues. Trimming cost V 6 bases and J 0 bases, with 12 bases left between them. The CDR3, as DNA: TGTGCCAGCAGGGCCCAGGGGAGCTCCTACGAGCAGTACTTC. This sequence encodes CASRAQGSSYEQYF.

The rearrangement links TRBV5-1 to TRBJ2-2; tentatively, D is TRBD1 (6 bases). The V gene's germline CDR1 is SGHRS and CDR2 YFSETQ. The CDR3 totals 16 residues. Trimming stripped 0 bases from V and 1 base from J, with 10 bases between. DNA for the CDR3: TGCGCCAGCAGCTTGGAGACAGGTCGGAACACCGGGGAGCTGTTTTTT. Translating gives CASSLETGRNTGELFF.

The chain employs TRBV4-3 and TRBJ2-5; maybe TRBD1 (6 bases). From germline, CDR1 is LGHNA and CDR2 YSLEER. V was clipped by 3 bases and J by 2 bases, with 22 bases between them. The CDR3 totals 18 residues. CDR3 in DNA: TGCGCCAGCAGCCAGGCTGTTCAGGGGCTCCCACAACAAGAGACCCAGTACTTC. Translating it yields CASSQAVQGLPQQETQYF.

The CDR3 sequence: CASSLAVSGANVLTF. CDR3 nucleotide sequence: TGTGCCAGCAGCTTAGCGGTCTCTGGGGCCAACGTCCTGACTTTC. The chain recombines TRBV7-2 with TRBJ2-6; D is unresolved. Trimming removed 0 bases at V and 0 bases at J, with 3 bases between. CDR1 is SGHTA, CDR2 FQGNSA, per germline. This CDR3 region has 15 residues.

The V and J genes are TRBV18 and TRBJ2-4; D is possibly TRBD1 or TRBD2 (5 bases each). CDR3 length: 15 amino acids. Germline V lookup: CDR1 KGHSH, CDR2 LQKENI. Between the trimmed V and J ends, which lost 3 bases and 7 bases, there was a span of 16 bases. CDR3 sequence (DNA): TGTGCCAGCTCACCCGGGATCGGGGCGGACAACATTCAGTACTTC. Translated, it gives CASSPGIGADNIQYF.

Turning to this clone: An end of the junction differs from the germline gene, which may be a read error. The rearrangement uses TRBV23-1 and TRBJ2-1; no clear D. TRBV23-1 is flagged as an ORF with uncertain function. The CDR3 consists of 13 residues. CDR3 nucleotide sequence: TGCGCCAGCAGTCAATCCCCCGAACCCACTTGGGTCTTC. Amino acids: CASSQSPEPTWVF.

Comment on this clone: The same CDR3 also results from other DNA sequences found in this sample. This rearrangement joins TRBV7-9 to TRBJ2-3; D gene unclear. Looked up from germline, CDR1 is SEHNR and CDR2 is FQNEAQ (reference sequence). V was trimmed by 8 bases and J by 2 bases, leaving 11 bases between them. CDR3 length: 13 residues. The CDR3 is CASSPRNTDTQYF. CDR3 DNA sequence: TGTGCCAGCTCCCCGAGGAACACAGATACGCAGTATTTT.

This chain links TRBV7-8 with TRBJ2-1; 8 nucleotides line up with TRBD2. V lost 1 base, J lost 4 bases, and 6 bases stayed unmatched. CDR1 is SGHVS and CDR2 is FQNEAQ in the germline V gene. The CDR3 extends over 16 amino acids. The CDR3 loop reads CASSLDAGGGYNEQFF. The CDR3 DNA follows: TGTGCCAGCAGCTTAGATGCGGGGGGAGGTTACAATGAGCAGTTCTTC.